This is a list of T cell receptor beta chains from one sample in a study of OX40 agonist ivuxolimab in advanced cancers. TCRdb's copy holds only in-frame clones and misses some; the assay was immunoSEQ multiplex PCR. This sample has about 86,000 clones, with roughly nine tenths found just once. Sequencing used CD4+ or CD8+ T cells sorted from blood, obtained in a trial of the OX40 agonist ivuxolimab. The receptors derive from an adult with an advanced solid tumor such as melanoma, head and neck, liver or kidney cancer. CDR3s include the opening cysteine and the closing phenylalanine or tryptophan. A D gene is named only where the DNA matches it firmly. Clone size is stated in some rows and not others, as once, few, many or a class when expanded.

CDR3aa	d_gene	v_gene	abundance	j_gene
CASSFKDREVPHTEAFF	TRBD1	TRBV5-1	NA	TRBJ1-1
CASSLAVGSQYEQYF	NA	TRBV7-2	few	NA
CASSYLGAADTEAFF	NA	TRBV6-6	NA	TRBJ1-1
CAWSVPPGRGGYTF	NA	TRBV30	NA	TRBJ1-2
CASSLNRQLANTGELFF	NA	TRBV7-7	NA	TRBJ2-2
CATSGAFMNTEAFF	NA	TRBV15	NA	TRBJ1-1
CSAGRQPTQYF	NA	TRBV20-1	NA	TRBJ2-5
CASSKGTFQNYGYTF	NA	TRBV19	few	TRBJ1-2
CASSTGLAYEQYF	NA	TRBV19	NA	TRBJ2-7
CAWRGSGGRPNTEAFF	NA	TRBV30	NA	TRBJ1-1
CASTPSLLAGAVGELFF	TRBD2	TRBV5-4	NA	TRBJ2-2
CASSNRGTYEQYF	NA	TRBV27	NA	TRBJ2-7
CASSQANSYEQYF	NA	TRBV4-1	NA	TRBJ2-7
CASRLGQGPTGELFF	TRBD1	TRBV7-3	NA	TRBJ2-2
CASTPGHTYGYTF	NA	TRBV4-2	NA	TRBJ1-2
CASSLDLGWGIVTEAFF	NA	TRBV11-2	NA	TRBJ1-1
CASSLLRGMNTEAFF	NA	TRBV7-8	NA	TRBJ1-1
CAISDVVFMDTEAFF	NA	TRBV10-3	once	TRBJ1-1
CASSFGTGSGTEAFF	TRBD1	TRBV19	NA	TRBJ1-1
CATGTDSYEQYF	NA	TRBV10-3	once	TRBJ2-7
CSVEVTAYEQYF	NA	TRBV29-1	NA	TRBJ2-7
CASSDMRQGTGEQYF	TRBD1	TRBV28	NA	TRBJ2-7
CASSYWNTDTQYF	NA	TRBV9	NA	TRBJ2-3
CASSPDAGYEQYF	NA	TRBV5-1	medium-sized	TRBJ2-7
CASRRGGSTDTQYF	NA	TRBV2	NA	TRBJ2-3
CASSPHQPTDTQYF	NA	TRBV7-8	NA	TRBJ2-3
CASSQALGLAGGPEQFF	TRBD2	TRBV4-1	NA	TRBJ2-1
CASSPSGLAAIYEQYF	TRBD2	TRBV27	once	TRBJ2-7
CASRDRGNYEQYF	TRBD1	TRBV6-6	NA	NA
CASSDRGSYEQYF	TRBD1	TRBV25-1	NA	TRBJ2-7
CAFGGSGELFF	NA	TRBV28	NA	TRBJ2-2
CSVEVSLGERGASTDTQYF	NA	TRBV29-1	NA	TRBJ2-3
CASSLRPAPQETQYF	NA	TRBV28	NA	TRBJ2-5
CASSWTPLRGNQPQHF	NA	TRBV5-1	NA	TRBJ1-5
CASSLDPSSYNEQFF	NA	TRBV13	NA	TRBJ2-1
CASGTLNQPQHF	NA	TRBV6-5	NA	TRBJ1-5
CASSLTGTQPQHF	TRBD1	TRBV27	few	TRBJ1-5
CASSYSYADTQYF	NA	TRBV6-5	NA	TRBJ2-3
CASSAHRAGYEQYF	NA	TRBV9	once	TRBJ2-7